This is a list of T cell receptor beta chains from one sample in a study of cytotoxic CD8 clonotypes in ibrutinib-treated CLL. Sequenced by immunoSEQ multiplex PCR; TCRdb stores in-frame clones only, minus some. In the table there are some 200,000 clones, approximately 75% of which are singletons. Sequenced material: PBMCs, taken after 12 months of ibrutinib treatment. These receptors were obtained from a human donor with chronic lymphocytic leukemia. CDR3s include the opening cysteine and the closing phenylalanine or tryptophan. The D gene is left open where the match is weak. The listing skips clone size in some rows; elsewhere it reads once, few, many or a size class.

TRBJ1-1 | TRBD1 | TRBV15 | once | TGTGCCACCAGCAGGGACAGGGCCGACCTTGCCGAAGCTTTCTTT | CATSRDRADLAEAFF
TRBJ2-3 | . | TRBV5-1 | . | TGCGCCAGCAGCGTACTTACAGGGTCAGCAGATACGCAGTATTTT | CASSVLTGSADTQYF
TRBJ2-7 | . | TRBV10-3 | . | TGTGCCATCAAGCGGGCCGGGCTGCCCTCCTACGAGCAGTACTTC | CAIKRAGLPSYEQYF
TRBJ1-2 | . | TRBV4-1 | . | TGCGCCAGCAGCCAAGCCGAGTCAACAGGAAATGGCTACACCTTC | CASSQAESTGNGYTF
TRBJ1-2 | . | TRBV11-2 | few | TGTGCCAGCAGCTTAATTACAGGATGGAACTATGGCTACACCTTC | CASSLITGWNYGYTF
TRBJ1-1 | . | TRBV5-1 | . | TGCGCCAGCAGCGGGTCAAGCATGAACACTGAAGCTTTCTTT | CASSGSSMNTEAFF
TRBJ2-7 | TRBD1 | TRBV18 | . | TGTGCCAGCTCAGATCAGGGGGCAGTCTACGAGCAGTACTTC | CASSDQGAVYEQYF
TRBJ1-2 | TRBD1 | TRBV7-6 | . | TGTGCCAGCAGGGGGACAGGGGGTTATGGCTACACCTTC | CASRGTGGYGYTF
TRBJ2-7 | . | TRBV7-9 | . | TGTGCCAGCAGCTTAGCTCAGGGCGCGTCCTACGAGCAGTACTTC | CASSLAQGASYEQYF
TRBJ1-6 | TRBD1 | TRBV2 | . | TGTGCCAGCCAGGGACAGGGGAGGTCACCCCTCCACTTT | CASQGQGRSPLHF
TRBJ2-3 | . | TRBV14 | . | TGTGCCAGCAGCCTCCTCGGGGCAGCTACGCAGTATTTT | CASSLLGAATQYF
TRBJ1-6 | . | TRBV6-5 | . | TGTGCCAGCAGGTGGGATTCACCCCTCCACTTT | CASRWDSPLHF
TRBJ2-1 | TRBD1 | TRBV5-1 | . | TGCGCCAGCGGGGCGGCCTGGGACAGCGATGAGCAGTTCTTC | CASGAAWDSDEQFF
TRBJ2-7 | TRBD2 | TRBV25-1 | once | TGTGCCAGCAGTCCGACCGGGACTAGCGGTGAAGAGCAGTACTTC | CASSPTGTSGEEQYF
TRBJ2-1 | . | TRBV5-1 | once | TGCGCCAGCAGCTTGGTAGGCCAGGGCGTGAGATACAATGAGCAGTTCTTC | CASSLVGQGVRYNEQFF
TRBJ2-2 | . | TRBV5-4 | . | TGTGCCAGCAGCGTGGGAGCCTCCACCGGGGAGCTGTTTTTT | CASSVGASTGELFF
TRBJ1-4 | . | TRBV2 | . | TGTGCCAGCAGTGAAATCAGGGGATCAACTAATGAAAAACTGTTTTTT | CASSEIRGSTNEKLFF
TRBJ2-5 | . | TRBV7-8 | . | TGTGCCAGCAGCTTAGCTGGGGCGGAGACCCAGTACTTC | CASSLAGAETQYF
TRBJ2-1 | TRBD1 | TRBV15 | . | TGTGCCACCAGCAGGACCTCATCCAGGGGGTGGAATGAGCAGTTCTTC | CATSRTSSRGWNEQFF
TRBJ1-1 | . | TRBV5-1 | . | TGCGCCAGCAGCTTGGCATACGGGACACCGGGACTGACTTTCTTT | CASSLAYGTPGLTFF
TRBJ1-6 | . | TRBV6-1 | few | TGTGCCAGCAGCACCCATCACCTAAACAATTCACCCCTCCACTTT | CASSTHHLNNSPLHF
TRBJ1-3 | TRBD1 | TRBV2 | . | TGTGCCAGCAGTGAATATCTGGGACAGGGGGACGACACCATATATTTT | CASSEYLGQGDDTIYF
TRBJ2-1 | . | TRBV10-2 | . | TGCGCCAGCAGATATAGGGACGCCGGGAGTGAGCAGTTCTTC | CASRYRDAGSEQFF
TRBJ1-4 | . | TRBV5-6 | . | TGTGCCAGCAGTGGGACGGATGAAAAACTGTTTTTT | CASSGTDEKLFF
TRBJ2-5 | TRBD1 | TRBV18 | . | TGTGCCAGCTCACAGGGGACAGGGGGAGAGACCCAGTACTTC | CASSQGTGGETQYF
TRBJ1-5 | . | TRBV18 | once | TGTGCCAGCTCACCAAGGGGGGGCTCTACTCTCGGGCAGCCCCAGCATTTT | CASSPRGGSTLGQPQHF
TRBJ2-1 | TRBD2 | TRBV5-1 | . | TGCGCCAGCAGCTCAACTAGCGGGGGGGACCCGCACTCCTACAATGAGCAGTTCTTC | CASSSTSGGDPHSYNEQFF
TRBJ1-2 | . | TRBV2 | . | TGTGCCAGCAGTGAAGCCGGGGCAGGGGCCCTTGGCGGCTACACCTTC | CASSEAGAGALGGYTF
TRBJ2-1 | . | TRBV4-1 | once | TGCGCCAGCAGCCAGGATACTTGGAGCTCCTACAATGAGCAGTTCTTC | CASSQDTWSSYNEQFF
TRBJ1-1 | TRBD1 | TRBV6-5 | . | TGTGCCAGCACCTGGACAGGGGGCACTGAAGCTTTCTTT | CASTWTGGTEAFF
TRBJ2-2 | . | TRBV4-1 | . | TGCGCCAGCAGCTCGAGAACAGGGCCTAACACCGGGGAGCTGTTTTTT | CASSSRTGPNTGELFF
TRBJ2-7 | TRBD1 | TRBV6-5 | once | TGTGCCAGCAGTTACGATGGGACAGGGGACCTGGAGCAGTACTTC | CASSYDGTGDLEQYF
TRBJ2-7 | TRBD2 | TRBV5-1 | . | TGCGCCAGCAGCAGGGGACTAGCGGGAGCCCTAAACGAGCAGTACTTC | CASSRGLAGALNEQYF
TRBJ2-2 | . | TRBV9 | . | TGTGCCAGCAGCGTAGGGCTCAACACCGGGGAGCTGTTTTTT | CASSVGLNTGELFF
TRBJ2-7 | TRBD1 | TRBV5-1 | . | TGCGCCAGCAGCTTTTCGACAGGGCCGGCCTACGAGCAGTACTTC | CASSFSTGPAYEQYF
TRBJ2-5 | TRBD1 | TRBV25-1 | . | TGTGCCAGCGGTGGGACAGGCCAAGAGACCCAGTACTTC | CASGGTGQETQYF
TRBJ1-2 | TRBD1 | TRBV2 | . | TGTGCCAGCAGTCGGGACAGGAACTATGGCTACACCTTC | CASSRDRNYGYTF
TRBJ2-4 | . | TRBV25-1 | . | TGTGCCAGCAGTGAAAGGGAGGTGGACATTCAGTACTTC | CASSEREVDIQYF
TRBJ2-1 | TRBD1 | TRBV7-9 | . | TGTGCCAGCAGCCAGGGGGCCAATGAGCAGTTCTTC | CASSQGANEQFF
TRBJ2-6 | . | TRBV19 | . | TGTGCCAGTAGTACGGCCGGGACGGGCCTCTCTGGGGCCAACGTCCTGACTTTC | CASSTAGTGLSGANVLTF
TRBJ1-1 | . | TRBV10-3 | . | TGTGCCACGGCGCAGCTCAAGAACACTGAAGCTTTCTTT | CATAQLKNTEAFF
TRBJ2-3 | . | TRBV11-2 | few | TGTGCCAGCAGCTTAGGCACTAACACAGATACGCAGTATTTT | CASSLGTNTDTQYF